Detailed here is one T cell receptor (beta chain). This entry is derived from a study of shared clonotypes between healthy human individuals. At the level of the study: Each donor had three CD4 naive, three CD4 memory, two CD8 naive and one CD8 memory plate.

CDR1 and CDR2 from the germline V gene are SGHTA and FQGTGA. The CDR3 sequence is 13 residues long. The V gene lost 5 bases and the J gene lost 3 bases, with 9 bases spanning the gap. Produced via immunoSEQ multiplex PCR; TCRdb's table is partial and in-frame only. Of 800,000 to 1,200,000 clones in the sample, around 78% were seen once. The chain employs TRBV7-3 and TRBJ2-3; no clear D. The sample was memory CD4+ T cells from PBMCs. Subset specified: CD45RA-negative fraction. The origin of this receptor is a man aged 18 to 35 in good health. Some clones in this sample may be carry-over from other donors' samples. The CDR3 sequence: CASSGRVTDTQYF. CDR3 nucleotide sequence: TGTGCCAGCAGCGGCCGCGTTACAGATACGCAGTATTTT. Filled out from reference TRBV7-3 and TRBJ2-3, the complete variable domain reads GAGVSQTPSNKVTEKGKYVELRCDPISGHTALYWYRQSLGQGPEFLIYFQGTGAADDSGLPNDRFFAVRPEGSVSTLKIQRTERGDSAVYLCASSGRVTDTQYFGPGTRLTVL.